This TCR beta chain was found in a study of T cell repertoires in cytomegalovirus infection (dated by TCRdb to the late 2010s). About the study as a whole: The peptide stimulations were aimed at well-studied HLA-B-restricted epitopes as well as recently identified HLA-C-restricted CMV epitopes, whose presentation resists viral immunomodulation. Donor HLA type was relevant to the analysis, because carriage of CMV infection together with the matching HLA type was indicated by public TCR beta signatures. General findings and caveats noted by the study authors: The ex vivo response was dominated by HLA-C-restricted CMV-specific TCR beta clonotypes, and the single most frequent clonotype in two of eight donors was supplied by these HLA-C-restricted clonotypes. In both this cohort and an independent roughly 350-donor cohort, the cumulative frequency of public TCR beta family members distinguished carriers of CMV infection plus the relevant HLA type.

This sample's treatment or condition label indicates: in vitro stimulation with specific CMV peptide epitopes to enrich CMV-specific T cells. TCRdb records Illumina HiSeq 1500 as the sequencer. TCRdb reran the public reads through fastp at Q25 and MiXCR, keeping productive beta chains. Entries that share a CDR3 protein sequence are merged under the most common genes and DNA. This sample has roughly 920,000 distinct CDR3 sequences in its table, and approximately 32% of those were observed once. The ten largest make up over 10% of the sample. V and J are truncated by 1 base and 10 bases respectively, leaving an intervening sequence of 8 bases. For CDR1 and CDR2, the germline V gene lists SGHVS and FQNEAQ. The CDR3 measures 12 amino acids from cysteine to phenylalanine. Solely the CDR3 DNA is kept, with 36 bases framed from the first base. The sample holds a few counts of this clonotype. This receptor's antigen is unknown. Per-base quality was not reported, and no clone a single base away is much larger than it.

The receptor was derived from a human donor in good health (CMV status not recorded). Some clones in this sample may be carry-over from other donors' samples. The sample here was cultured CD8+ T cells from PBMCs, taken from culture after CMV antigen stimulation. The chain links TRBV7-8 with TRBJ2-1, with the identity of the D gene unclear. The bases are TGTGCCAGCAGCTTAGGGTATTCAGAGCAGTTCTTC. The encoded protein is CASSLGYSEQFF. Extended through the reference TRBV7-8 and TRBJ2-1 proteins, this CDR3 yields the full variable domain: GAGVSQSPRYKVAKRGQDVALRCDPISGHVSLFWYQQALGQGPEFLTYFQNEAQLDKSGLPSDRFFAERPEGSVSTLKIQRTQQEDSAVYLCASSLGYSEQFFGPGTRLTVL.